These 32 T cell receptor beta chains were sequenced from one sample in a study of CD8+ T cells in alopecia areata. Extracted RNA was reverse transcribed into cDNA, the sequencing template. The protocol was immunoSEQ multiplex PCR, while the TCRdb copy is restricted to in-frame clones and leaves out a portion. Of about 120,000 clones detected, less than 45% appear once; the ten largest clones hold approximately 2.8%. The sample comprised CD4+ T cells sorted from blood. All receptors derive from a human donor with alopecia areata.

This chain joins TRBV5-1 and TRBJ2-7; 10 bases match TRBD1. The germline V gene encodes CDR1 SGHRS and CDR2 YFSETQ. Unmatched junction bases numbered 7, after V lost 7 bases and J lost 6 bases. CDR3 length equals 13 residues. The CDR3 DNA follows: TGCGCCAGCCGACGGGACAGGGGCCTCGAGCAGTACTTC. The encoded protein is CASRRDRGLEQYF.

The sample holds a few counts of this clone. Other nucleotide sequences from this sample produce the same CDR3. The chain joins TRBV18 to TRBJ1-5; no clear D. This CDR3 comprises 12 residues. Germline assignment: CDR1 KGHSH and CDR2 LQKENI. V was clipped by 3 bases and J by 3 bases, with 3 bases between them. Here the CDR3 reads CASSPYNQPQHF. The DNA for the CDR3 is TGTGCCAGCTCACCCTACAATCAGCCCCAGCATTTT.

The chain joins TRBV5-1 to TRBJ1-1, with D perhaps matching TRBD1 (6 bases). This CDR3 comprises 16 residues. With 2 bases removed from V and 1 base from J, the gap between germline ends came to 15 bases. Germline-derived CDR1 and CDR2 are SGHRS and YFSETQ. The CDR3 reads CASSFEPRGWNTEAFF. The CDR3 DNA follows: TGCGCCAGCAGCTTCGAACCCAGGGGCTGGAACACTGAAGCTTTCTTT.

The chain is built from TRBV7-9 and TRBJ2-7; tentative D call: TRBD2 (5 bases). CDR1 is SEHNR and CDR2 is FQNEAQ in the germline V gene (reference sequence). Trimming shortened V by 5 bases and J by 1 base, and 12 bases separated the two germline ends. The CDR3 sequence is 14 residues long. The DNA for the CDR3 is TGTGCCAGCAGCCCGGACTCGACTTCCTACGAGCAGTACTTC. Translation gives CASSPDSTSYEQYF.

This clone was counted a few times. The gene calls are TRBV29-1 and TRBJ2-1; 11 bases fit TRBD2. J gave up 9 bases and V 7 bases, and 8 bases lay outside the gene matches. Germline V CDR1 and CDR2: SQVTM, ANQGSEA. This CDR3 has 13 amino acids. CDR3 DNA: TGCAGCGCCCCAGGGACTAGCGGCCTTGAGCAGTTCTTC. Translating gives CSAPGTSGLEQFF.

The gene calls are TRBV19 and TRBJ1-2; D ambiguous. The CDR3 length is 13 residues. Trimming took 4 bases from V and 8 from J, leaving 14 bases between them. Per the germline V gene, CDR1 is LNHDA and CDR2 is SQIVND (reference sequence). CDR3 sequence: CASSTGFPWGYTF. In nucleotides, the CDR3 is TGTGCCAGTAGTACCGGATTTCCTTGGGGCTACACCTTC. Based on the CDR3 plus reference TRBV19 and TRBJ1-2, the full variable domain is DGGITQSPKYLFRKEGQNVTLSCEQNLNHDAMYWYRQDPGQGLRLIYYSQIVNDFQKGDIAEGYSVSREKKESFPLTVTSAQKNPTAFYLCASSTGFPWGYTFGSGTRLTVV.

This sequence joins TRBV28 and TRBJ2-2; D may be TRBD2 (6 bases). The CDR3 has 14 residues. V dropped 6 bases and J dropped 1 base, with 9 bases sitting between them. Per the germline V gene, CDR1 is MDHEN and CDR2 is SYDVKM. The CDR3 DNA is TGTGCCAGCAGCAGCGGGCTGAACACCGGGGAGCTGTTTTTT. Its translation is CASSSGLNTGELFF.

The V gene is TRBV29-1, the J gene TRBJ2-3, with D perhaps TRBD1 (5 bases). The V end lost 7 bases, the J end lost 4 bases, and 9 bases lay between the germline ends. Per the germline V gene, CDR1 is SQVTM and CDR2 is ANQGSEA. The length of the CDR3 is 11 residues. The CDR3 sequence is CSGGLADTQYF. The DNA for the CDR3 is TGCAGCGGGGGCCTTGCAGATACGCAGTATTTT.

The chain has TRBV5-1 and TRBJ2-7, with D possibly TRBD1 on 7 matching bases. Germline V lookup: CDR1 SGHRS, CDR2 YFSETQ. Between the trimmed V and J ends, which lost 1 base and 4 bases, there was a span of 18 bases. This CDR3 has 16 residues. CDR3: CASSLSSGQGGYEQYF. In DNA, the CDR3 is TGCGCCAGCAGCTTGTCTTCCGGCCAGGGGGGATACGAGCAGTACTTC.

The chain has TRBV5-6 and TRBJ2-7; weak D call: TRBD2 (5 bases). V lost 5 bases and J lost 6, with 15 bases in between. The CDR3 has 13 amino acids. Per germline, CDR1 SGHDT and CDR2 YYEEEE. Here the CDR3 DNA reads TGTGCCAGCAGGAAAATTTTGGGGAGCGAGCAGTACTTC. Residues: CASRKILGSEQYF.

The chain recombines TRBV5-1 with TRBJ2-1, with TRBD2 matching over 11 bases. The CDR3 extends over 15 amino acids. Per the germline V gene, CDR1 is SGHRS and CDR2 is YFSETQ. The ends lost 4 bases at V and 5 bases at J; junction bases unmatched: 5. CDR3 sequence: CASSPPSGRNNEQFF. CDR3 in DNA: TGCGCCAGCAGCCCGCCTAGCGGGAGGAACAATGAGCAGTTCTTC.

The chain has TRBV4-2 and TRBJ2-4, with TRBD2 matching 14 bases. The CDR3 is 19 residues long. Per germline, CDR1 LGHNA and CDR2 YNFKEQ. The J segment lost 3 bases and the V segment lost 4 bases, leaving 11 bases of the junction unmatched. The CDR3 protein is CASSPVTSGGARDKNIQYF. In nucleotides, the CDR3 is TGTGCCAGCAGCCCCGTGACTAGCGGGGGGGCCAGAGACAAAAACATTCAGTACTTC.

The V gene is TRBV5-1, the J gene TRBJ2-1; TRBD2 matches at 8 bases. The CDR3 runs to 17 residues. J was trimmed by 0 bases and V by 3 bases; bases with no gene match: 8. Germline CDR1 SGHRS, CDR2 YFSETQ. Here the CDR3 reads CASSSTSGRSSYNEQFF. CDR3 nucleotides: TGCGCCAGCAGCTCTACTAGCGGACGTTCCTCCTACAATGAGCAGTTCTTC.

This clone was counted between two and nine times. CDR3 bases: TGTGCCAGCAGCACCCAAAGCTACAATGAGCAGTTCTTC. Amino acid sequence: CASSTQSYNEQFF. The chain is built from TRBV7-6 and TRBJ2-1; D unclear. The CDR3 runs 13 residues. The V and J ends lost 5 bases and 3 bases respectively, with 8 bases between them. Germline CDR1 SGHVS, CDR2 FNYEAQ.

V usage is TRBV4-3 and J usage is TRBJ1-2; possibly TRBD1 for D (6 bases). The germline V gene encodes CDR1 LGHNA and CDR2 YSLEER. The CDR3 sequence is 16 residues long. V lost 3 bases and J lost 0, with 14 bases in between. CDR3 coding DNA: TGCGCCAGCAGCCATACCGGGGGGCCAACTAACTATGGCTACACCTTC. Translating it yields CASSHTGGPTNYGYTF.

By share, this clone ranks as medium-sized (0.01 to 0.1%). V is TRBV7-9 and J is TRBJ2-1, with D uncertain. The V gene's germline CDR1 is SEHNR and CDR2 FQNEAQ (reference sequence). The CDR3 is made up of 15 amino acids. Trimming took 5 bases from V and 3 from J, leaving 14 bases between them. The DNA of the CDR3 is TGTGCCAGCAGCCACCGGGCGGTAGGCTACAATGAGCAGTTCTTC. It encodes CASSHRAVGYNEQFF. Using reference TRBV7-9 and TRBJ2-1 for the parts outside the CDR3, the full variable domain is DTGVSQNPRHKITKRGQNVTFRCDPISEHNRLYWYRQTLGQGPEFLTYFQNEAQLEKSRLLSDRFSAERPKGSFSTLEIQRTEQGDSAMYLCASSHRAVGYNEQFFGPGTRLTVL.

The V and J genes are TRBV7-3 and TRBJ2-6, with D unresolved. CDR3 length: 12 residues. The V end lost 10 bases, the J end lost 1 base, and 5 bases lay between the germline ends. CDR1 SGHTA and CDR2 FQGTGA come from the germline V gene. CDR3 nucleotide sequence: TGTGCCACTGGTTCTGGGGCCAACGTCCTGACTTTC. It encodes CATGSGANVLTF.

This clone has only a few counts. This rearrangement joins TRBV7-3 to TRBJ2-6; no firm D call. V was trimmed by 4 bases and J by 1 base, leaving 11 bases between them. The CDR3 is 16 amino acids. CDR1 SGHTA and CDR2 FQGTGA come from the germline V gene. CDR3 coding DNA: TGTGCCAGCAGCTCGGCCGCTCCTTCTGGGGCCAACGTCCTGACTTTC. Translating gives CASSSAAPSGANVLTF.

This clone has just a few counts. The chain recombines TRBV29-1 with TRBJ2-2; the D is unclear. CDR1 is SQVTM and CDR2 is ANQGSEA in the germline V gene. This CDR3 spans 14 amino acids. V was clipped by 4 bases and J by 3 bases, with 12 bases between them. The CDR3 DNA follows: TGCAGCGTTGTTCTTTCTCCGGACACCGGGGAGCTGTTTTTT. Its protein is CSVVLSPDTGELFF.

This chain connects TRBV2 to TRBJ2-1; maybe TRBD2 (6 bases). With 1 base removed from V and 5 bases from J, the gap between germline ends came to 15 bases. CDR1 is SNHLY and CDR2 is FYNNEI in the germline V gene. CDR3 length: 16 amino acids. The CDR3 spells CASSEDLTRGDNEQFF. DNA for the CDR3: TGTGCCAGCAGTGAAGATCTGACTAGGGGTGACAATGAGCAGTTCTTC. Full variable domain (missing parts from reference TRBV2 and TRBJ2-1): EPEVTQTPSHQVTQMGQEVILRCVPISNHLYFYWYRQILGQKVEFLVSFYNNEISEKSEIFDDQFSVERPDGSNFTLKIRSTKLEDSAMYFCASSEDLTRGDNEQFFGPGTRLTVL.

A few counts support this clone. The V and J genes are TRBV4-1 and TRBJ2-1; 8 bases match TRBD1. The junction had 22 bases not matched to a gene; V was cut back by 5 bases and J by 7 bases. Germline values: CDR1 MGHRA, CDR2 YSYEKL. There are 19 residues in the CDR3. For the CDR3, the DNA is TGCGCCAGCAGCGCCCTCCGTGGTCCAGGGGGCTCCTACAAGAATGAGCAGTTCTTC. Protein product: CASSALRGPGGSYKNEQFF.

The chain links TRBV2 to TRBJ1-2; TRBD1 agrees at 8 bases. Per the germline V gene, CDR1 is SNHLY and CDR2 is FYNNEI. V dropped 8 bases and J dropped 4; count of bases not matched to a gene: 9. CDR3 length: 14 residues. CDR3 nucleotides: TGTGCCAGCGGAGAACAGGGGGACGGCTATGGCTACACCTTC. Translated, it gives CASGEQGDGYGYTF.

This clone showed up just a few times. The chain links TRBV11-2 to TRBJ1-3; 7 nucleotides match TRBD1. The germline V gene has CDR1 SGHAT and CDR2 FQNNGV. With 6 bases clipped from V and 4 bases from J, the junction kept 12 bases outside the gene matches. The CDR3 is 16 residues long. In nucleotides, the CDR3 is TGTGCCAGCAGAGCAACGACAGGGTTCGCGGGAAACACCATATATTTT. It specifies CASRATTGFAGNTIYF.

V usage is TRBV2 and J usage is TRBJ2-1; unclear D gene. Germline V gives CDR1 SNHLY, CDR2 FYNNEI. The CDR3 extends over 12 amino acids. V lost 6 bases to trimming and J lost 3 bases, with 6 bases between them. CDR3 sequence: CASSQDYNEQFF. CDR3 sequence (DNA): TGTGCCAGCAGCCAGGACTACAATGAGCAGTTCTTC.

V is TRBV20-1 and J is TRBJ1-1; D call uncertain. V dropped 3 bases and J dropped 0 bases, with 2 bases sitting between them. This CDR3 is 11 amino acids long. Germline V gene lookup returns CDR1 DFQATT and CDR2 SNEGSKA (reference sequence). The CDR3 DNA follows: TGCAGTGCTAGGGTGAACACTGAAGCTTTCTTT. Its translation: CSARVNTEAFF.

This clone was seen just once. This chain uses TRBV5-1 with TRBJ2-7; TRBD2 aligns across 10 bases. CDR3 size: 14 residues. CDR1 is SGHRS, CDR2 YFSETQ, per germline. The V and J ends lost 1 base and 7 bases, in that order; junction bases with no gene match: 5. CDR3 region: CASSLLLAGGEQYF. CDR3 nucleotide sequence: TGCGCCAGCAGCTTGTTGTTAGCGGGAGGTGAGCAGTACTTC.

Here the CDR3 DNA reads TGTGCCAGCGGAGACAGAGTCCCTCTCGAGCAGTACTTC. This translates into CASGDRVPLEQYF. The genes are TRBV28 and TRBJ2-7; tentatively, D is TRBD1 (5 bases). Trimming pared 8 bases from V and 6 bases from J, leaving 17 bases between. The CDR3 loop spans 13 amino acids. The germline V gene encodes CDR1 MDHEN and CDR2 SYDVKM. The variable domain in full, completed from reference TRBV28 and TRBJ2-7, reads DVKVTQSSRYLVKRTGEKVFLECVQDMDHENMFWYRQDPGLGLRLIYFSYDVKMKEKGDIPEGYSVSREKKERFSLILESASTNQTSMYLCASGDRVPLEQYFGPGTRLTVT.

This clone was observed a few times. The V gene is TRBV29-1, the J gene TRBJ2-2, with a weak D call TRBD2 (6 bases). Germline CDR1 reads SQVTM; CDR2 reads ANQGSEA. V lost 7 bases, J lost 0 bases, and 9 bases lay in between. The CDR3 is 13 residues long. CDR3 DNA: TGCAGCGCCCGGGACTCGAACACCGGGGAGCTGTTTTTT. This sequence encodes CSARDSNTGELFF.

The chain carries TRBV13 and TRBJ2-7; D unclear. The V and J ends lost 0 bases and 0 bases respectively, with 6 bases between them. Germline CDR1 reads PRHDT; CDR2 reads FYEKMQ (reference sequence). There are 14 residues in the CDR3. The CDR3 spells CASSLGRPSYEQYF. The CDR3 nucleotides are TGTGCCAGCAGCTTAGGAAGGCCCTCCTACGAGCAGTACTTC.

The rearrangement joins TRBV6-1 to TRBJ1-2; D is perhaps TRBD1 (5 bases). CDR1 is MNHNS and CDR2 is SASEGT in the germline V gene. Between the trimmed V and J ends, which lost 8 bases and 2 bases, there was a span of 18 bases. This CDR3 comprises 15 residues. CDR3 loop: CASGGTEFFNYGYTF. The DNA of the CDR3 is TGTGCCAGCGGCGGGACCGAATTTTTCAACTATGGCTACACCTTC.

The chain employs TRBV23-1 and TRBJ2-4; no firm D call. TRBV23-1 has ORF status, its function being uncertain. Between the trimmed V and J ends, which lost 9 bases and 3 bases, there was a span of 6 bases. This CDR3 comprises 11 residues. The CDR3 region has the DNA TGCGCCAGGGACGGCAAAAACATTCAGTACTTC. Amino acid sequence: CARDGKNIQYF.

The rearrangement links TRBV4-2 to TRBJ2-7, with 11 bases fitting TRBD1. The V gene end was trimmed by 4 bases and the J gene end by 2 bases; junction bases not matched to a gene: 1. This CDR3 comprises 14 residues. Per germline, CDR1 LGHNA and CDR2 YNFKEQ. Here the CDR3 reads CASSRGQGAYEQYF. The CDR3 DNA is TGTGCCAGCAGCCGGGGACAGGGGGCCTACGAGCAGTACTTC.